This T cell receptor (beta chain) was sequenced during a study of response to subunit inactivated influenza vaccine (dated by TCRdb to 2016 to 2019). About the investigation overall: Deep quantitative T cell receptor repertoire profiling was used in the study to track responses to a trivalent subunit inactivated influenza vaccine.

The research as a whole found: The authors suggested that each seasonal influenza vaccination may recruit only a limited number of new T cells.

Remarks on this clonotype: What this receptor recognizes is not known. No much larger clone exists at a distance of one base, and base qualities are not known.

Library creation used RT-PCR. Reads for this sample came from an Illumina HiSeq 2500. The raw public data were reprocessed by TCRdb itself: fastp quality trimming at Q25, MiXCR clonotype calling, in-frame beta chains only. Rows with a matching CDR3 protein are joined into one entry that keeps the most common DNA and genes. A total of some 180,000 distinct CDR3 sequences appear in this sample, approximately 8.7% of them only once. The top ten constitute approximately 10% of the sample. The CDR3 sequence holds 14 residues, the cysteine and phenylalanine included. The kept DNA is CDR3 alone, 42 bases in frame from the first base. The CDR1 and CDR2 encoded by the germline V gene are MGHDK and SYGVNS. The germline V and J ends show losses of 7 bases and 6 bases respectively, and no gene match explains 5 bases of the junction.

The sequenced sample was non-naive T cells sorted from PBMCs, obtained on the day of vaccination. The sample's cell subset or site, from its label and the paper: memory T cell fraction. The origin of this receptor is a middle-aged man who received an inactivated influenza vaccine. Donor details come from another sample of the same person, matched by shared clones. Recombination connected TRBV25-1 to TRBJ2-2, with 10 junctional bases fitting TRBD1. The CDR3 protein: CASTGQGQAGELFF. In nucleotides, the sequence is TGTGCCAGCACGGGACAGGGGCAGGCCGGGGAGCTGTTTTTT.